Below are 25 T cell receptor beta chains sequenced from a single sample in a study of control samples from healthy donors and cancer patients. Clones were read by immunoSEQ multiplex PCR, and TCRdb kept only the in-frame ones, dropping some. The data show tens of thousands of clones, about 95% seen once. The material sequenced was blood. These receptors were obtained from a woman in her twenties or thirties in good health.

The chain recombines TRBV28 with TRBJ2-2; weak D call: TRBD1 (6 bases). This CDR3 has 16 amino acids. V was pared by 2 bases and J by 3 bases, with 13 bases between. CDR1 and CDR2 (germline): MDHEN, SYDVKM. The CDR3 region is CASSLGGRGYTGELFF. CDR3 in DNA: TGTGCCAGCAGTTTAGGGGGCAGGGGCTACACCGGGGAGCTGTTTTTT.

This chain connects TRBV5-1 to TRBJ1-2; D possibly corresponds to TRBD1 (6 bases). CDR3 length: 14 amino acids. Trimming removed 4 bases at V and 5 bases at J, with 15 bases between. Germline CDR1 is SGHRS and CDR2 is YFSETQ. The CDR3 nucleotides are TGCGCCAGCAGCCAGACGACAGGCCGTTATGGCTACACCTTC. Translating gives CASSQTTGRYGYTF. Drawing the rest from reference TRBV5-1 and TRBJ1-2, the complete variable domain is KAGVTQTPRYLIKTRGQQVTLSCSPISGHRSVSWYQQTPGQGLQFLFEYFSETQRNKGNFPGRFSGRQFSNSRSEMNVSTLELGDSALYLCASSQTTGRYGYTFGSGTRLTVV.

The J gene is TRBJ1-5, the V gene TRBV2; no definite D call. In germline, CDR1 is SNHLY, CDR2 FYNNEI. The CDR3 is 14 residues long. Trimming left V 2 bases short and J 0 bases short, with 5 bases between. CDR3 amino acids: CASSERDSNQPQHF. The DNA of the CDR3 is TGTGCCAGCAGTGAAAGGGATAGCAATCAGCCCCAGCATTTT. The full variable domain, with the rest looked up from reference TRBV2 and TRBJ1-5, is EPEVTQTPSHQVTQMGQEVILRCVPISNHLYFYWYRQILGQKVEFLVSFYNNEISEKSEIFDDQFSVERPDGSNFTLKIRSTKLEDSAMYFCASSERDSNQPQHFGDGTRLSIL.

The rearrangement joins TRBV5-1 to TRBJ2-7; 7 bases match TRBD1. V dropped 4 bases and J dropped 5; count of bases not matched to a gene: 9. Per germline, CDR1 SGHRS and CDR2 YFSETQ. The CDR3 sequence is 14 residues long. This CDR3 is CASSPSTGFNEQYF. In DNA, the CDR3 is TGCGCCAGCAGCCCATCGACAGGGTTTAACGAGCAGTACTTC.

The chain links TRBV28 to TRBJ1-1; TRBD1 matches at 7 bases. With V trimmed by 6 bases and J by 0 bases, 1 base remained unmatched. The CDR3 has 13 residues. From germline, CDR1 is MDHEN and CDR2 SYDVKM. In DNA form, the CDR3 reads TGTGCCAGCAGGGGGACAGTGAACACTGAAGCTTTCTTT. Protein sequence: CASRGTVNTEAFF.

The DNA of the CDR3 is TGTGCCAGCAGCGGTAGACAGGGAACAGAGACCCAGTACTTC. It translates to CASSGRQGTETQYF. This chain joins TRBV13 and TRBJ2-5; 7 bases are a match to TRBD1. Germline CDR1 PRHDT, CDR2 FYEKMQ (reference sequence). With 5 bases clipped from V and 4 bases from J, the junction kept 7 bases outside the gene matches. The CDR3 runs 14 residues.

The chain has TRBV3-1 (or the pseudogene TRBV3-2) and TRBJ2-5, with D perhaps matching TRBD1 or TRBD2 (6 bases each). V was trimmed by 4 bases and J by 2 bases, leaving 17 bases between them. CDR3 length: 16 amino acids. Germline V gene data show CDR1 as LGHDT and CDR2 as YNNKEL (reference sequence). The CDR3 protein is CASSPQVRGRQETQYF. CDR3 coding DNA: TGTGCCAGCAGCCCCCAAGTTCGGGGGCGACAAGAGACCCAGTACTTC.

The chain is built from TRBV2 and TRBJ1-1, with a possible D match to TRBD1 (6 bases). Germline loops: CDR1 SNHLY, CDR2 FYNNEI. The V end was cut by 7 bases, the J end by 1 base, with 13 bases between. The CDR3 covers 14 residues. In DNA form, the CDR3 reads TGTGCCAGCAAGGGGGACGGCCGGAACACTGAAGCTTTCTTT. It codes for CASKGDGRNTEAFF.

The rearrangement joins TRBV7-2 to TRBJ1-2, with no clear D. The CDR3 contains 15 residues. CDR1 SGHTA and CDR2 FQGNSA come from the germline V gene. Deletions cut 1 base from V and 2 bases from J, with 11 bases between. This chain's CDR3 is CASSLGWAPNYGYTF. Written as DNA, the CDR3 is TGTGCCAGCAGCTTAGGTTGGGCACCAAACTATGGCTACACCTTC. The full variable domain, in which reference TRBV7-2 and TRBJ1-2 provide the parts outside the CDR3, is GAGVSQSPSNKVTEKGKDVELRCDPISGHTALYWYRQSLGQGLEFLIYFQGNSAPDKSGLPSDRFSAERTGGSVSTLTIQRTQQEDSAVYLCASSLGWAPNYGYTFGSGTRLTVV.

This clone came up once. The chain recombines TRBV6-5 with TRBJ1-2; D is unclear. The CDR3 has 13 residues. In germline, CDR1 is MNHEY, CDR2 SVGAGI. With 2 bases removed from V and 5 bases from J, the gap between germline ends came to 9 bases. The CDR3 protein is CASSYTQTYGYTF. CDR3 coding DNA: TGTGCCAGCAGTTACACACAGACATATGGCTACACCTTC.

This sequence joins TRBV15 and TRBJ1-6; 8 nucleotides line up with TRBD1. Germline values: CDR1 LNHNV, CDR2 YYDKDF (reference sequence). Germline trimming cut 3 bases from V and 12 bases from J; bases unmatched to any gene: 7. The CDR3 covers 14 residues. DNA for the CDR3: TGTGCCACCAGCAGGCGACAGGGGCCCAAACCCCTCCACTTT. It encodes CATSRRQGPKPLHF.

The V and J genes are TRBV28 and TRBJ1-2; no clear D. The CDR3 has 13 amino acids. Trimming cost V 2 bases and J 7 bases, with 11 bases left between them. Germline CDR1 MDHEN, CDR2 SYDVKM. In DNA form, the CDR3 reads TGTGCCAGCAGTTTAATGAAAGGACTTGGCTACACCTTC. Translation: CASSLMKGLGYTF.

The genes are TRBV21-1 and TRBJ2-3; no DNA check was done on the table's D call, TRBD1. TRBV21-1 is a pseudogene locus. CDR3 length: 14 amino acids. CDR3 in amino acids: CASSRDRGWNTQYF. DNA for the CDR3: TGTGCCAGCAGCAGAGACAGGGGGTGGAATACGCAGTATTTT.

The chain combines TRBV11-3 with TRBJ2-3; TRBD2 matches at 9 bases. Germline CDR1 reads SGHNT; CDR2 reads YENEEA. The CDR3 totals 16 residues. The junction had 8 bases not matched to a gene; V was cut back by 1 base and J by 6 bases. This chain's CDR3 is CASSLGLAGLSDTQYF. The CDR3 coding sequence is TGTGCCAGCAGCTTAGGGCTAGCGGGGTTATCGGATACGCAGTATTTT.

This chain links TRBV7-9 with TRBJ1-4, with TRBD1 matching 8 bases. V lost 5 bases and J lost 5; bases outside the gene matches: 7. The CDR3 loop spans 15 amino acids. The germline V gene has CDR1 SEHNR and CDR2 FQNEAQ (reference sequence). CDR3 sequence reads: CASSPTGAVNEKLFF. The CDR3, as DNA: TGTGCCAGCAGCCCGACAGGGGCTGTGAATGAAAAACTGTTTTTT.

The CDR3 spells CASSRGLAEAFF. The CDR3 DNA sequence: TGTGCCAGTAGTCGGGGCTTGGCTGAAGCTTTCTTT. The rearrangement joins TRBV19 to TRBJ1-1, with D perhaps TRBD1 (5 bases). The CDR3 length is 12 residues. Germline V gene lookup returns CDR1 LNHDA and CDR2 SQIVND (reference sequence). V gave up 5 bases and J gave up 6 bases, with 10 bases separating them.

This rearrangement joins TRBV5-1 to TRBJ1-1, with D hard to call. Trimming stripped 6 bases from V and 4 bases from J, with 13 bases between. The germline V gene encodes CDR1 SGHRS and CDR2 YFSETQ. This CDR3 has 13 residues. CDR3 in DNA: TGCGCCAGCACCCCCCGGGCGGGCACTGAAGCTTTCTTT. It translates to CASTPRAGTEAFF.

V is TRBV4-1 and J is TRBJ1-5; 7 nucleotides match TRBD1. The germline V gene has CDR1 MGHRA and CDR2 YSYEKL. Trimming at V came to 1 base and at J to 6 bases, leaving 6 bases not matched to a gene. The CDR3 loop spans 15 amino acids. CDR3 sequence (DNA): TGCGCCAGCAGCCAAGTGACAGGGAGGGGTCAGCCCCAGCATTTT. It translates to CASSQVTGRGQPQHF.

The chain recombines TRBV12-3 or TRBV12-4 with TRBJ1-1, with unresolved D. The CDR3 totals 13 residues. Trimming shortened V by 5 bases and J by 1 base, and 8 bases separated the two germline ends. CDR3 DNA sequence: TGTGCCAGCAGTGTTGACCAGAACACTGAAGCTTTCTTT. The encoded protein is CASSVDQNTEAFF.

The chain joins TRBV6-5 to TRBJ1-5; no clear D. Looked up from germline, CDR1 is MNHEY and CDR2 is SVGAGI. The CDR3 totals 15 residues. Deletions cut 0 bases from V and 1 base from J, with 7 bases between. CDR3 residues: CASSYSYGSNQPQHF. DNA of the CDR3: TGTGCCAGCAGTTACTCCTATGGGAGCAATCAGCCCCAGCATTTT.

This sequence joins TRBV5-1 and TRBJ2-1, with D possibly TRBD2 on 5 matching bases. The CDR3 runs to 13 residues. CDR1 and CDR2 from the germline V gene are SGHRS and YFSETQ. V lost 1 base, J lost 10 bases, and 12 bases lay in between. The CDR3 loop reads CASSLSIGKEQFF. The CDR3 DNA is TGCGCCAGCAGCTTGTCTATCGGGAAAGAGCAGTTCTTC.

The chain uses TRBV6-1 and TRBJ2-3; D gene ambiguous. CDR1 is MNHNS and CDR2 is SASEGT in the germline V gene. V was clipped by 0 bases and J by 11 bases, with 6 bases between them. The CDR3 consists of 11 residues. In DNA, the CDR3 is TGTGCCAGCAGTGAAGCGGACCGGCAGTATTTT. Its protein product is CASSEADRQYF.

Details on this clone: One junction end does not reproduce the germline sequence, and a read error may be involved. V gene TRBV6-1 combines with J gene TRBJ1-2, with 7 positions matching TRBD1. This CDR3 contains 13 residues. Germline V gene data show CDR1 as MNHNS and CDR2 as SASEGT. CDR3 sequence reads: CASSELGTVESAF. CDR3 sequence (DNA): TGTGCCAGCAGTGAACTGGGGACAGTGGAATCGGCCTTC.

On this clone itself: An end of the junction does not agree with germline; a read error may underlie this. The chain has TRBV4-1 and TRBJ1-4; the D gene is possibly TRBD1 (5 bases). The CDR3 covers 17 residues. Germline V lookup: CDR1 MGHRA, CDR2 YSYEKL. CDR3 sequence: CASSEEIWGATNEKLFF. The CDR3 DNA reads TGCGCCAGCAGCGAAGAAATCTGGGGGGCAACTAATGAAAAACTGTTTTTT.

The J gene is TRBJ1-2, the V gene TRBV9; no clear D. Looked up from germline, CDR1 is SGDLS and CDR2 is YYNGEE. This CDR3 comprises 13 residues. The germline V and J ends were trimmed by 0 bases and 6 bases, with 9 bases remaining between them. CDR3 in amino acids: CASSVDFGDGYTF. DNA of the CDR3: TGTGCCAGCAGCGTAGATTTCGGGGATGGCTACACCTTC.